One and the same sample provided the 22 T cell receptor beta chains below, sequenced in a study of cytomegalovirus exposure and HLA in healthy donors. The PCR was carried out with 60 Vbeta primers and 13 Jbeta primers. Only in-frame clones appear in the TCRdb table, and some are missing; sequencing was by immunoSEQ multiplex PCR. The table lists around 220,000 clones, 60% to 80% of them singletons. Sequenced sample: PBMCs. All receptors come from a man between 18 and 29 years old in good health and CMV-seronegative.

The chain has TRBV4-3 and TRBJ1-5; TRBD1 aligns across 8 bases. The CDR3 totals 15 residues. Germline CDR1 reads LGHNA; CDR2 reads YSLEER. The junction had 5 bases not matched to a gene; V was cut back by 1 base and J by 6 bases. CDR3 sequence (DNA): TGCGCCAGCAGCCAAGGGCCAGGGGGCGTTCAGCCCCAGCATTTT. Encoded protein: CASSQGPGGVQPQHF.

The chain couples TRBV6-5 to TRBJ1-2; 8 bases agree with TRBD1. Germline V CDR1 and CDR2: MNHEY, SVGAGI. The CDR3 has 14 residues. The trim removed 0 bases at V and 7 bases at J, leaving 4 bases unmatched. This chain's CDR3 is CASSYSTQGVGYTF. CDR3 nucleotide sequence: TGTGCCAGCAGTTACTCGACACAGGGGGTTGGCTACACCTTC.

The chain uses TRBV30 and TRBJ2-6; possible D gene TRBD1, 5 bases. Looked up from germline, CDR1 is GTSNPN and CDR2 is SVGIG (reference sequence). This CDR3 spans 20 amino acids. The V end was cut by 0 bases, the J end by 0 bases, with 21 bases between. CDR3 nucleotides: TGTGCCTGGAGTGTACGCCAGGGTAGGTTGTCGGGCTCTGGGGCCAACGTCCTGACTTTC. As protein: CAWSVRQGRLSGSGANVLTF.

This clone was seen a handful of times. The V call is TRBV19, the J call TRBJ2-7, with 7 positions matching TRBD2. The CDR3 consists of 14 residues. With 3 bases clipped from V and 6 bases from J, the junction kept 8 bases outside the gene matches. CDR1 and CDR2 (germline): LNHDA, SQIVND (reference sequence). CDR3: CASSIGPLATEQYF. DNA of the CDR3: TGTGCCAGTAGTATCGGCCCACTAGCGACCGAGCAGTACTTC.

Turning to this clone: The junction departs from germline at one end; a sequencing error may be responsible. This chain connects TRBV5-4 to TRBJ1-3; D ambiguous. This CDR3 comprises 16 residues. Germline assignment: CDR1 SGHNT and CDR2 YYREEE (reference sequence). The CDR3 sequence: CASSLGGTSFGNTVYF. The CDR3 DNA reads TGTGCCAGCAGCTTGGGCGGAACTAGTTTTGGAAACACCGTATATTTT. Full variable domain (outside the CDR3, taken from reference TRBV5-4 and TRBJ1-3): ETGVTQSPTHLIKTRGQQVTLRCSSQSGHNTVSWYQQALGQGPQFIFQYYREEENGRGNFPPRFSGLQFPNYSSELNVNALELDDSALYLCASSLGGTSFGNTVYFGEGSWLTVV.

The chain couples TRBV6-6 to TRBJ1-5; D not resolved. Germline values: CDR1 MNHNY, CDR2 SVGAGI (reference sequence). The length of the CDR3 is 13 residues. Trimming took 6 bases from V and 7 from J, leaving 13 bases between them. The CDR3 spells CASSPFDLQPQHF. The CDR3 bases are TGTGCCAGCAGCCCATTTGACTTGCAGCCCCAGCATTTT.

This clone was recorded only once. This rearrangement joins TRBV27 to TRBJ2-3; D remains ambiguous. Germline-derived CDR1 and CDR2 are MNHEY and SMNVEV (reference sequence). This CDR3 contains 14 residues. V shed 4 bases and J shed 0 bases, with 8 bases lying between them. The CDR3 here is CASSSITSTDTQYF. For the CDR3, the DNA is TGTGCCAGCAGTTCTATAACTAGCACAGATACGCAGTATTTT.

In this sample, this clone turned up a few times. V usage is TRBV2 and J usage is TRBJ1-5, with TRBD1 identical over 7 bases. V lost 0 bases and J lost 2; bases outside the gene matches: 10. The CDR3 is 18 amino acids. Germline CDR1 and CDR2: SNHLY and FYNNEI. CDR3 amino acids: CASSEAQRQGYGNQPQHF. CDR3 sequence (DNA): TGTGCCAGCAGTGAAGCCCAAAGACAGGGCTATGGCAATCAGCCCCAGCATTTT.

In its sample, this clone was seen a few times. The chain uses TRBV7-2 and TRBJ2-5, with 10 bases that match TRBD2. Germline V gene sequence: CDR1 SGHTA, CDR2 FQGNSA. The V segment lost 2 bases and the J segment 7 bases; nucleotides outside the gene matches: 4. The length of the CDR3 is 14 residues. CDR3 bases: TGTGCCAGCAGCTTAATAAGCGGGGGGGGGACCCAGTACTTC. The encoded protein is CASSLISGGGTQYF.

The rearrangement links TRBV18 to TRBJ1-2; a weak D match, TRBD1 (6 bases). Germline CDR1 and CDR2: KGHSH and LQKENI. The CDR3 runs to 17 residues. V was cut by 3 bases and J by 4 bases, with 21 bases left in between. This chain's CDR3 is CASSPGQGFASVYGYTF. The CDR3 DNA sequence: TGTGCCAGCTCACCGGGGCAGGGGTTCGCCTCAGTCTATGGCTACACCTTC. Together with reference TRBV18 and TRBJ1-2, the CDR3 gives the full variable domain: NAGVMQNPRHLVRRRGQEARLRCSPMKGHSHVYWYRQLPEEGLKFMVYLQKENIIDESGMPKERFSAEFPKEGPSILRIQQVVRGDSAAYFCASSPGQGFASVYGYTFGSGTRLTVV.

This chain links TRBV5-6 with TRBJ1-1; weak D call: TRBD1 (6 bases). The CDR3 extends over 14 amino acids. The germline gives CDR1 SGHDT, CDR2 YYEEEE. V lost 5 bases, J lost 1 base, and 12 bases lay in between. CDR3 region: CASRAKDRNTEAFF. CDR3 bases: TGTGCCAGCAGAGCGAAGGACAGGAACACTGAAGCTTTCTTT.

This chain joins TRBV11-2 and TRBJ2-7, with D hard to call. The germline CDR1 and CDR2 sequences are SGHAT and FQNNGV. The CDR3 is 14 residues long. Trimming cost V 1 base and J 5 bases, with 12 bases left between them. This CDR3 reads CASSLGAGFHEQYF. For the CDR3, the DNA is TGTGCCAGCAGCTTAGGGGCAGGTTTCCACGAGCAGTACTTC.

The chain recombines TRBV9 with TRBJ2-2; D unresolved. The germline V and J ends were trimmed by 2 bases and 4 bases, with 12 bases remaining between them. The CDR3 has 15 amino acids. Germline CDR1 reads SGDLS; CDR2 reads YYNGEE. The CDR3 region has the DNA TGTGCCAGCAGCGTGAGAGTAGAGTTCACCGGGGAGCTGTTTTTT. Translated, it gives CASSVRVEFTGELFF.

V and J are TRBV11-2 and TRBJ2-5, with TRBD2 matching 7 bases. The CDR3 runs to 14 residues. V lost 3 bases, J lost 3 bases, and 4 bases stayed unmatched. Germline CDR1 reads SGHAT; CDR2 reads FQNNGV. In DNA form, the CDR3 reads TGTGCCAGCAGCTTTTGGGGGGGAAAAGAGACCCAGTACTTC. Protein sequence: CASSFWGGKETQYF.

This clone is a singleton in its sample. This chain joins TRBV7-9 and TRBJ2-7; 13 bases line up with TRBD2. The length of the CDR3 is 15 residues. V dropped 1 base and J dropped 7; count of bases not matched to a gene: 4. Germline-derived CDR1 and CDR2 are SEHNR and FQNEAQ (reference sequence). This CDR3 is CASSLGTSGRGEQYF. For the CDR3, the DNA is TGTGCCAGCAGCTTAGGTACTAGCGGGAGGGGAGAGCAGTACTTC.

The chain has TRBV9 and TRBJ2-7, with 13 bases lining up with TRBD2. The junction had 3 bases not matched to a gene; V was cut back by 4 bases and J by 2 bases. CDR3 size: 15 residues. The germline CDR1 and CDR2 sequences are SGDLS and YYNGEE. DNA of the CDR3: TGTGCCAGCAGCCGTGGGACTAGCGGGACCTACGAGCAGTACTTC. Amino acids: CASSRGTSGTYEQYF.

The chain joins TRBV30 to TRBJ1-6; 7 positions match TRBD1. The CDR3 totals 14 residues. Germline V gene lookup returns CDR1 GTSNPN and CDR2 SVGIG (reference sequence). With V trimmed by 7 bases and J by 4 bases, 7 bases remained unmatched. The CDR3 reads CASQQGKYNSPLHF. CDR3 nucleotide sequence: TGTGCCTCACAACAGGGGAAATATAATTCACCCCTCCACTTT.

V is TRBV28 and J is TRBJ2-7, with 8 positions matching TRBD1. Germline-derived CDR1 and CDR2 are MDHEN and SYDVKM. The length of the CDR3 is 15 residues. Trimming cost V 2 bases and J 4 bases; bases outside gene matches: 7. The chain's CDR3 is CASSLVRTGSYEQYF. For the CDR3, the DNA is TGTGCCAGCAGTTTAGTCCGGACAGGGAGTTACGAGCAGTACTTC.

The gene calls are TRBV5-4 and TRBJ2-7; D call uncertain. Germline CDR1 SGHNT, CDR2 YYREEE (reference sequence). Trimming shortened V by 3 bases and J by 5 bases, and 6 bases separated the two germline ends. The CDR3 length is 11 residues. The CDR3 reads CASSSLNEQYF. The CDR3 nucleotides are TGTGCCAGCAGCTCCCTTAACGAGCAGTACTTC.

CDR3 DNA: TGTGCCAGCAGCTTAGGCCTCGGGGGAAGCAATCAGCCCCAGCATTTT. It is translated as CASSLGLGGSNQPQHF. The chain links TRBV7-8 to TRBJ1-5, with a possible D match to TRBD1 (5 bases). V lost 1 base, J lost 1 base, and 11 bases lay in between. The V gene's germline CDR1 is SGHVS and CDR2 FQNEAQ. This CDR3 has 16 residues.

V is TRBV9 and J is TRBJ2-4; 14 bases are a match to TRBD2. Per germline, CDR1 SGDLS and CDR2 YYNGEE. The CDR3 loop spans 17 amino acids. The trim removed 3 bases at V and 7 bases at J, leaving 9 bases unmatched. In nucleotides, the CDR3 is TGTGCCAGCAGCGCCGGCGGGACTAGCGGGAGCCGGAACATTCAGTACTTC. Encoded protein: CASSAGGTSGSRNIQYF.

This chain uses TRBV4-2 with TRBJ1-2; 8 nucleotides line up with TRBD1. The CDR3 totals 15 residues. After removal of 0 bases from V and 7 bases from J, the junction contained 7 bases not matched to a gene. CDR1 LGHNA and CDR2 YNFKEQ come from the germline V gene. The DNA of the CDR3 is TGTGCCAGCAGCCAAGAGGGCAGGGGGCTGGGTGGCTACACCTTC. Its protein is CASSQEGRGLGGYTF.